Below, 9 T cell receptor beta chains from the same sample are listed, as sequenced in a study of OX40 agonist ivuxolimab in advanced cancers. TCRdb's copy holds only in-frame clones and misses some; the assay was immunoSEQ multiplex PCR. The sample contains about 67,000 clones, 70% to 90% of which appear only once. The input for sequencing was CD4+ or CD8+ T cells sorted from blood, taken in a trial of the OX40 agonist ivuxolimab. Receptor source: an adult with an advanced solid tumor such as melanoma, head and neck, liver or kidney cancer.

V gene TRBV15 combines with J gene TRBJ2-1, with 9 bases matching TRBD2. V dropped 0 bases and J dropped 0; count of bases not matched to a gene: 6. CDR1 LNHNV and CDR2 YYDKDF come from the germline V gene (reference sequence). The CDR3 totals 18 residues. The CDR3 DNA is TGTGCCACCAGCAGAGATCCCCTAGCGGGATTCTCCTACAATGAGCAGTTCTTC. Residues: CATSRDPLAGFSYNEQFF.

This clone was picked up one time. The chain links TRBV5-5 to TRBJ1-2, with 7 bases matching TRBD1. The J segment lost 4 bases and the V segment lost 6 bases, leaving 9 bases of the junction unmatched. Looked up from germline, CDR1 is SGHKS and CDR2 is YYEKEE (reference sequence). The CDR3 covers 14 residues. The CDR3 DNA reads TGTGCCAGCACCGTCGTCGACAGGGCCTATGGCTACACCTTC. It is translated as CASTVVDRAYGYTF.

The rearrangement links TRBV9 to TRBJ1-4; 7 bases fit TRBD1. Germline CDR1 SGDLS, CDR2 YYNGEE. CDR3 length: 16 amino acids. With V trimmed by 0 bases and J by 7 bases, 9 bases remained unmatched. DNA for the CDR3: TGTGCCAGCAGCGTAGATCCCGACAGGGAGGCTGAAAAACTGTTTTTT. It yields the protein CASSVDPDREAEKLFF.

As for this clone: Sequence at one end of the junction differs from germline and may be a read error. The chain recombines TRBV2 with TRBJ2-7; 13 nucleotides line up with TRBD2. Germline CDR1 is SNHLY and CDR2 is FYNNEI. CDR3 length: 13 amino acids. The CDR3 here is CASSQEGTSGILF. DNA for the CDR3: TGTGCCAGCAGCCAGGAGGGGACTAGCGGGATCCTCTTC.

V and J are TRBV9 and TRBJ2-3; D uncertain. Germline V gene data show CDR1 as SGDLS and CDR2 as YYNGEE. The V end was cut by 0 bases, the J end by 2 bases, with 10 bases between. CDR3 length: 15 amino acids. CDR3 loop: CASSVVSEYTDTQYF. CDR3 nucleotide sequence: TGTGCCAGCAGCGTAGTAAGCGAATACACAGATACGCAGTATTTT. The entire variable domain, with the rest obtained from reference TRBV9 and TRBJ2-3, is as follows: DSGVTQTPKHLITATGQRVTLRCSPRSGDLSVYWYQQSLDQGLQFLIQYYNGEERAKGNILERFSAQQFPDLHSELNLSSLELGDSALYFCASSVVSEYTDTQYFGPGTRLTVL.

The V call is TRBV4-2, the J call TRBJ2-3; 8 positions agree with TRBD2. V trimming: 0 bases; J trimming: 2 bases; junction bases outside the gene matches: 7. Germline loops: CDR1 LGHNA, CDR2 YNFKEQ. This CDR3 comprises 17 residues. The DNA of the CDR3 is TGTGCCAGCAGCCAAGATTTGGCAGCGGGAGTCACAGATACGCAGTATTTT. Translation gives CASSQDLAAGVTDTQYF.

The chain couples TRBV5-8 to TRBJ2-2; D is possibly TRBD2 (6 bases). V gave up 2 bases and J gave up 3 bases, with 17 bases separating them. Germline CDR1 and CDR2: SGHTS and YDEGEE. The CDR3 is 17 amino acids. The DNA for the CDR3 is TGTGCCAGCAGCTTAGGCAGGAGCGGGCATGACACCGGGGAGCTGTTTTTT. Translation gives CASSLGRSGHDTGELFF.

This chain links TRBV19 with TRBJ2-1; D uncertain. The CDR3 is 14 residues long. Trimming removed 3 bases from V and 5 bases from J, with 11 bases in between. Germline CDR1 and CDR2: LNHDA and SQIVND (reference sequence). In nucleotides, the CDR3 is TGTGCCAGTAGTATGTTATGGATTCACAATGAGCAGTTCTTC. It specifies CASSMLWIHNEQFF.

The V call is TRBV5-6, the J call TRBJ2-3, with D maybe TRBD1 (5 bases). The CDR3 totals 14 residues. Trimming removed 4 bases from V and 8 bases from J, with 17 bases in between. Per germline, CDR1 SGHDT and CDR2 YYEEEE. CDR3 DNA: TGTGCCAGCAGCGCCGAACCAGGGTCAGGTACGCAGTATTTT. Its translation: CASSAEPGSGTQYF.